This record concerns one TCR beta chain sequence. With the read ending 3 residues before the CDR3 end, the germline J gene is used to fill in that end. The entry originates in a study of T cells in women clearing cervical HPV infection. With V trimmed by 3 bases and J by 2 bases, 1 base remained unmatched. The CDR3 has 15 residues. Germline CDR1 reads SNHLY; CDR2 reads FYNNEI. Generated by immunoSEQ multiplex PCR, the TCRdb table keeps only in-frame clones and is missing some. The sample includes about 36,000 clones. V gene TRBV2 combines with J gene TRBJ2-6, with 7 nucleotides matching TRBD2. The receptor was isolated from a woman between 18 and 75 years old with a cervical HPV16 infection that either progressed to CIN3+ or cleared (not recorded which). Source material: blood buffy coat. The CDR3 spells CASSEAGAGANVLTF. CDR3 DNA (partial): TGTGCCAGCAGTGAGGCGGGGGCTGGGGCCAACGTC.